This T cell receptor (beta chain) was identified in a study of Graves' ophthalmopathy and Graves' hyperthyroidism. TCR beta CDR3 regions were amplified from RNA transcripts. The authors performed first-round RT-PCR with HTBI primers and then a second-round multiplex PCR. MiXCR was run by TCRdb on the multiplex PCR reads, yielding one entry per CDR3 protein. The table includes a few hundred thousand distinct CDR3 sequences, 17% detected once. This clonotype was seen only a few times. Its antigen is not known. Hyperthyroidism patients, all newly diagnosed, had under 2 months' duration and ages of 18 to 65. General study findings and limits: The model forecast ophthalmopathy progression, reaching 70.59% sensitivity and roughly 72% specificity. Among expanded thyroid clonotypes above 0.001 frequency, most also occurred in blood.

The CDR3 extends over 13 amino acids. Germline CDR1 is SGHRS and CDR2 is YFSETQ. The V gene lost 2 bases and the J gene lost 2 bases, with 8 bases spanning the gap. Sequencing input: peripheral blood. The J gene is TRBJ2-7, the V gene TRBV5-1, with D unclear. The TCR comes from an adult woman with stable Graves' hyperthyroidism. Here the CDR3 reads CASSLENTYEQYF. In nucleotides, the CDR3 is TGCGCCAGCAGCTTAGAGAATACCTACGAGCAGTACTTC.